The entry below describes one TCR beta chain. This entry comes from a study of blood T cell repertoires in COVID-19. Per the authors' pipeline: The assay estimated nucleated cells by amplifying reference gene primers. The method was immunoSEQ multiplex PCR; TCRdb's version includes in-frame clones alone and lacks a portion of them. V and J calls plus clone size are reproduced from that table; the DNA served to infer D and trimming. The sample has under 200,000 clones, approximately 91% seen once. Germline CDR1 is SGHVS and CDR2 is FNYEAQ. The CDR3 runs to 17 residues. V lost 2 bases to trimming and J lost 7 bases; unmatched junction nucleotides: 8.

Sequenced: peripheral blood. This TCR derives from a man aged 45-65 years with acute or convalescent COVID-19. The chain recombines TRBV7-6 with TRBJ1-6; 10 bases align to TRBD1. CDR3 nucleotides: TGTGCCAGCAGCTTAAGAGCTCCGGGACAGGGGAATTCACCCCTCCACTTT. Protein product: CASSLRAPGQGNSPLHF. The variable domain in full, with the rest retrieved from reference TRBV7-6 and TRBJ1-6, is GAGVSQSPRYKVTKRGQDVALRCDPISGHVSLYWYRQALGQGPEFLTYFNYEAQQDKSGLPNDRFSAERPEGSISTLTIQRTEQRDSAMYRCASSLRAPGQGNSPLHFGNGTRLTVT.